This TCR beta chain was found in a study of a mutant IDH1 vaccine in newly diagnosed glioma (dated by TCRdb to the early 2020s). Context from the whole study: Eight vaccinations were administered to patients in weeks 1, 3, 5, 7, 11, 15, 19 and 23, corresponding to visits V03 through V10. Longitudinal TCRB deep sequencing was done for 20 to 25 treated patients, wherever samples were available for exploratory analyses. Six visits were used for peripheral blood collection: V03 (baseline), V05, V07, V10, V12 and V13. Before enrollment, most patients had been given radiochemotherapy with temozolomide as standard therapy, while the rest had received either radiotherapy alone or temozolomide alone. Vaccination started 4-6 weeks after radiotherapy alone, or was given together with temozolomide cycles in the groups whose treatment included chemotherapy. Of the 32 patients who were treated, around 60% were male and about 40% were female, and the mean age was around 41 years.

The library was made by the immunoSEQ multiplex PCR assay. Following the manufacturer's protocol, the hsTCRB Kit was used to amplify rearranged TCR beta chain sequences. An Illumina MiSeq was used to sequence the TCRB libraries. In the source study's methods: The kit vendor's proprietary platform handled demultiplexing, trimming and gene mapping. TCRdb limited this immuneACCESS table to in-frame rearrangements with V and J called. A share of clones is missing; checked studies link under half to unresolved V genes, and the rest is unexplained. For V, J and clone size, that table is used; D and trimming come from the DNA. Present in this sample are about 38,000 clones, roughly 74% of which were seen just once. 5.5% of the sample belongs to the ten largest clones. Turning to this clone: Its antigen remains unidentified. Nothing much larger sits one base from this clone, and base qualities are not available.

This sample's time point label indicates: week 5, during vaccination. A 20-mer mutant IDH1 peptide at 300 micrograms in Montanide made up each vaccine dose, which was injected subcutaneously together with topical imiquimod. All donors had newly diagnosed IDH1-mutant astrocytomas of WHO grade 3 or 4 that showed loss of nuclear ATRX. The samples were drawn from NOA16, a multicentre, single-arm, open-label phase I trial in Germany that tested a mutant IDH1 peptide vaccine in humans for the first time. The DNeasy Blood and Tissue Kit was used to extract genomic DNA from EDTA blood for TCRB sequencing. The CDR3, from cysteine to phenylalanine, totals 16 residues. The CDR3 DNA has 48 bases and is translated from base 1. Via the germline V gene, CDR1 is SGHTS and CDR2 YDEGEE. V is trimmed back by 0 bases and J by 4 bases, and the junction contains 6 bases that no gene match accounts for. Study-level results and caveats: Changes in the top peripheral T cell clonotypes picked up by TCRB sequencing did not appear to be linked to pseudoprogression. Availability determined which PBMC samples were chosen for TCRB deep sequencing. Immune responses induced by the vaccine were seen in approximately 93% of patients across multiple MHC alleles. The authors stated that sample limitations prevented analyses of patient blood samples from being reproduced.

The chain was built from TRBV5-8 and TRBJ1-4, with 7 central nucleotides matching TRBD1. The sample here was PBMCs, taken from a glioma patient whose treatment included an IDH1 peptide vaccine. The source is a man aged 40-50 years with glioma. The nucleotide sequence is given as TGTGCCAGCAGCTTGGGTCGGGACAGCCTTAATGAAAAACTGTTTTTT. It codes for CASSLGRDSLNEKLFF.